The 8 T cell receptor beta chains listed next were all sequenced from one sample in a study of identical twins. Via MiXCR, TCRdb re-called the 5' RACE reads, giving one row per CDR3 protein. The sample contains about 520,000 distinct CDR3 sequences, 22% of which appear only once. Another study also made use of these data, one on T cells expressing NK-cell markers.

Material for sequencing was CD4+ T cells sorted from blood. The receptors stem from a woman aged 18-29 years in good health.

This clonotype was seen repeatedly, ten times or more. The chain recombines TRBV10-3 with TRBJ2-1; D is uncertain. Germline CDR1 reads ENHRY; CDR2 reads SYGVKD. Trimming removed 3 bases from V and 9 bases from J, with 6 bases in between. This CDR3 is 11 amino acids long. In DNA, the CDR3 is TGTGCCATCAGTGAAAGGAGTGAGCAGTTCTTC. Amino acid sequence: CAISERSEQFF.

The gene calls are TRBV20-1 and TRBJ2-7; D ambiguous. Trimming stripped 0 bases from V and 0 bases from J, with 12 bases between. Germline values: CDR1 DFQATT, CDR2 SNEGSKA (reference sequence). The CDR3 is 15 amino acids. The CDR3 region has the DNA TGCAGTGCTAGAGATATGGCCGTCAGCTCCTACGAGCAGTACTTC. It encodes CSARDMAVSSYEQYF.

The rearrangement uses TRBV2 and TRBJ1-1; perhaps TRBD1 as D (6 bases). Trimming removed 6 bases at V and 8 bases at J, with 16 bases between. CDR1 and CDR2 from the germline V gene are SNHLY and FYNNEI. CDR3 length equals 13 residues. This CDR3 reads CASSPIVGAEAFF. The CDR3 region has the DNA TGTGCCAGCAGCCCTATCGTGGGGGCAGAAGCTTTCTTT.

The rearrangement links TRBV9 to TRBJ2-1; perhaps TRBD2 as D (6 bases). Germline V CDR1 and CDR2: SGDLS, YYNGEE. The V and J ends lost 4 bases and 4 bases respectively, with 15 bases between them. CDR3 length: 15 residues. CDR3 sequence reads: CASSPRGSGYNEQFF. The CDR3 DNA follows: TGTGCCAGCAGCCCCCGGGGTAGCGGTTACAATGAGCAGTTCTTC.

The chain uses TRBV20-1 and TRBJ1-3; D might be TRBD1 (6 bases). CDR1 DFQATT and CDR2 SNEGSKA come from the germline V gene (reference sequence). CDR3 length: 13 residues. Trimming shortened V by 3 bases and J by 3 bases, and 9 bases separated the two germline ends. CDR3 coding DNA: TGCAGTGCTAGGGGGGCTGGTGGAAACACCATATATTTT. Its protein product is CSARGAGGNTIYF.

The chain is built from TRBV20-1 and TRBJ2-5, with D maybe TRBD1 (6 bases). Germline values: CDR1 DFQATT, CDR2 SNEGSKA (reference sequence). Trimming pared 3 bases from V and 5 bases from J, leaving 13 bases between. The CDR3 totals 13 residues. The CDR3 nucleotides read TGCAGTGCTAGCGCAACCCAGGGGGAGACCCAGTACTTC. Its translation: CSASATQGETQYF.

This clonotype came up many times. Here the CDR3 reads CASTLGGRGDTQYF. The CDR3 DNA follows: TGCGCCAGCACCCTGGGTGGTCGAGGGGATACGCAGTATTTT. The rearrangement joins TRBV5-1 to TRBJ2-3; D perhaps matches TRBD2 (5 bases). The CDR3 has 14 residues. Germline loops: CDR1 SGHRS, CDR2 YFSETQ. Trimming shortened V by 6 bases and J by 6 bases, and 17 bases separated the two germline ends.

Only a few counts were recorded for this clonotype. The chain recombines TRBV6-5 with TRBJ1-2, with D possibly being TRBD1 (5 bases). Germline CDR1 reads MNHEY; CDR2 reads SVGAGI. The CDR3 sequence is 14 residues long. V was trimmed by 0 bases and J by 8 bases, leaving 13 bases between them. This CDR3 reads CASSYSQTARGYTF. In nucleotides, the CDR3 is TGTGCCAGCAGTTACTCTCAGACAGCCCGGGGCTACACCTTC.